The 30 T cell receptor beta chains below all came from one sample that was sequenced in a study of human T cells and chemical hapten exposure. Each CDR3 protein is one row after TCRdb ran MiXCR on the 5' RACE reads. The table includes about 140,000 distinct CDR3 sequences, 4.1% detected once. Unseparated into fractions, whole blood served as the source from which total RNA was extracted. All receptors derive from a female donor in good health.

The table lists this clonotype with many counts. V is TRBV7-9 and J is TRBJ1-2; no clear D gene. V was cut by 2 bases and J by 5 bases, with 9 bases left in between. Germline assignment: CDR1 SEHNR and CDR2 FQNEAQ (reference sequence). The CDR3 extends over 13 amino acids. The CDR3 protein is CASSLSPGYGYTF. In DNA, the CDR3 is TGTGCCAGCAGCTTATCGCCAGGTTATGGCTACACCTTC. Full variable domain (remainder filled in from reference TRBV7-9 and TRBJ1-2): DTGVSQNPRHKITKRGQNVTFRCDPISEHNRLYWYRQTLGQGPEFLTYFQNEAQLEKSRLLSDRFSAERPKGSFSTLEIQRTEQGDSAMYLCASSLSPGYGYTFGSGTRLTVV.

This clonotype has a count of ten or more. The CDR3 loop is CASSLDSSGRGYTF. The DNA for the CDR3 is TGTGCCAGCAGCTTGGACTCGTCGGGGCGTGGCTACACCTTC. The genes are TRBV5-4 and TRBJ1-2; possibly TRBD1 for D (5 bases). This CDR3 spans 14 amino acids. Trimming pared 0 bases from V and 7 bases from J, leaving 13 bases between. In germline, CDR1 is SGHNT, CDR2 YYREEE (reference sequence). The whole variable domain, filled in from reference TRBV5-4 and TRBJ1-2, reads ETGVTQSPTHLIKTRGQQVTLRCSSQSGHNTVSWYQQALGQGPQFIFQYYREEENGRGNFPPRFSGLQFPNYSSELNVNALELDDSALYLCASSLDSSGRGYTFGSGTRLTVV.

The rearrangement links TRBV12-3 or TRBV12-4 to TRBJ2-5; 9 bases are a match to TRBD2. The V segment lost 2 bases and the J segment 3 bases; nucleotides outside the gene matches: 4. The CDR3 totals 15 residues. The CDR3 region is CASSLPGGREETQYF. The CDR3 bases are TGTGCCAGCAGTTTACCGGGCGGGAGGGAAGAGACCCAGTACTTC.

This clonotype was detected many times. The CDR3 DNA reads as TGTGCCAGCAGCCAAGTTTTTGTGAGGGATGAGCAGTTCTTC. Its protein is CASSQVFVRDEQFF. The chain is built from TRBV3-1 and TRBJ2-1; tentatively, D is TRBD2 (5 bases). Trimming removed 1 base at V and 8 bases at J, with 12 bases between. The germline CDR1 and CDR2 sequences are LGHDT and YNNKEL (reference sequence). The CDR3 is made up of 14 amino acids.

This clonotype was seen just once. This may stem from a read error, because a much larger clone lies one nucleotide away. The conserved closing phenylalanine or tryptophan is absent in this CDR3, likely reflecting a read error. V is TRBV4-3 and J is TRBJ1-5; 7 positions match TRBD1. With V trimmed by 3 bases and J by 0 bases, 2 bases remained unmatched. CDR3 length equals 15 residues. Per germline, CDR1 LGHNA and CDR2 YSLEER. DNA for the CDR3: TGCGCCAGCAGCCAGGACAGGCTTAGCAATCAGCCCCAGCATTGT. As protein: CASSQDRLSNQPQHC.

This clonotype appeared many times. The V gene is TRBV6-2 or TRBV6-3, the J gene TRBJ1-4; perhaps TRBD1 as D (5 bases). CDR3 length: 13 residues. The germline V gene encodes CDR1 MNHEY and CDR2 SVGEGT. Deletions cut 6 bases from V and 8 bases from J, with 13 bases between. The CDR3 bases are TGTGCCAGCAGACCCGACAGATTCGAAAAACTGTTTTTT. It translates to CASRPDRFEKLFF.

This clonotype showed up many times. This sequence joins TRBV12-3 or TRBV12-4 and TRBJ2-3, with D unresolved. Trimming removed 8 bases from V and 10 bases from J, with 16 bases in between. The CDR3 contains 12 residues. This CDR3 reads CASGFAVQSQYF. CDR3 DNA: TGTGCCAGCGGCTTCGCCGTCCAGTCGCAGTATTTT.

The CDR3 bases are TGCGCCAGCAGCTTGGGCTGGCAGGGGGACGAGCAGTACTTC. This encodes CASSLGWQGDEQYF. The chain links TRBV5-1 to TRBJ2-7, with 7 bases identical to TRBD1. Looked up from germline, CDR1 is SGHRS and CDR2 is YFSETQ. Trimming took 0 bases from V and 5 from J; bases not matched to a gene: 5. The CDR3 has 14 residues.

This chain joins TRBV5-6 and TRBJ1-2; D unclear. This CDR3 region has 15 residues. V lost 2 bases to trimming and J lost 2 bases, with 13 bases between them. Germline CDR1 reads SGHDT; CDR2 reads YYEEEE. The CDR3 DNA reads TGTGCCAGCAGCTTAGGCGGCAGTACAAACTATGGCTACACCTTC. Its protein product is CASSLGGSTNYGYTF.

This clonotype was detected ten times or more. The gene calls are TRBV28 and TRBJ1-1; D might be TRBD1 (6 bases). V was trimmed by 4 bases and J by 8 bases, leaving 17 bases between them. The CDR3 spans 14 residues. Germline loops: CDR1 MDHEN, CDR2 SYDVKM. The CDR3 spells CASSSADRIREAFF. The CDR3 region has the DNA TGTGCCAGCAGTTCCGCGGACAGAATCAGAGAAGCTTTCTTT. Full variable domain (missing parts from reference TRBV28 and TRBJ1-1): DVKVTQSSRYLVKRTGEKVFLECVQDMDHENMFWYRQDPGLGLRLIYFSYDVKMKEKGDIPEGYSVSREKKERFSLILESASTNQTSMYLCASSSADRIREAFFGQGTRLTVV.

This clonotype was seen repeatedly, ten times or more. V and J are TRBV18 and TRBJ2-7, with 7 bases that match TRBD1. This CDR3 has 15 amino acids. Germline CDR1 KGHSH, CDR2 LQKENI. Trimming removed 5 bases from V and 2 bases from J; junction bases left unmatched: 9. The CDR3 DNA reads TGTGCCAGCTCAAGACGGACAGGCCAAACCTACGAGCAGTACTTC. Protein: CASSRRTGQTYEQYF.

J is TRBJ2-2 and V is TRBV19; D not certain. Germline V lookup: CDR1 LNHDA, CDR2 SQIVND (reference sequence). This CDR3 is 18 amino acids long. V dropped 5 bases and J dropped 4 bases, with 23 bases sitting between them. CDR3: CASSPWGLVQAGTGELFF. In DNA, the CDR3 is TGTGCCAGTAGTCCGTGGGGTTTGGTCCAGGCCGGCACCGGGGAGCTGTTTTTT.

The chain is built from TRBV5-1 and TRBJ1-1; D call uncertain. V was cut by 5 bases and J by 1 base, with 6 bases left in between. This CDR3 has 12 amino acids. Germline V gives CDR1 SGHRS, CDR2 YFSETQ. As DNA, the CDR3 is TGCGCCAGCAGACAACCGAACACTGAAGCTTTCTTT. This translates into CASRQPNTEAFF.

This clonotype was seen repeatedly, ten times or more. This chain uses TRBV29-1 with TRBJ2-7, with a weak D call TRBD1 (6 bases). V lost 6 bases and J 2 bases, leaving 23 bases between the germline ends. CDR1 is SQVTM, CDR2 ANQGSEA, per germline. The CDR3 runs to 16 residues. CDR3 nucleotide sequence: TGCAGCGTGAAGGGGACCGCGACAGGAAGTCCCTACGAGCAGTACTTC. This codes for CSVKGTATGSPYEQYF.

This clonotype has a handful of counts. A much larger clonotype is one base distant, so this may be a read error. The chain has TRBV9 and TRBJ2-7; the D gene is possibly TRBD1 (6 bases). The CDR3 is made up of 13 amino acids. Trimming shortened V by 0 bases and J by 5 bases, and 9 bases separated the two germline ends. CDR1 and CDR2 from the germline V gene are SGDLS and YYNGEE. The CDR3 is CASSVGQADEQYF. Here the CDR3 DNA reads TGTGCCAGCAGCGTAGGACAGGCCGACGAGCAGTACTTC.

This clonotype was recorded at least ten times. The J gene is TRBJ2-1, the V gene TRBV3-1; D is possibly TRBD1 (6 bases). The CDR3 contains 15 residues. Germline V gene data show CDR1 as LGHDT and CDR2 as YNNKEL (reference sequence). Trimming removed 1 base at V and 3 bases at J, with 10 bases between. In DNA, the CDR3 is TGTGCCAGCAGCCAAGCCAGGGGTTTCTACAATGAGCAGTTCTTC. It specifies CASSQARGFYNEQFF.

This clonotype was counted ten times or more. The chain combines TRBV20-1 with TRBJ2-5; D not resolved. The CDR3 is 17 residues long. Trimming pared 0 bases from V and 5 bases from J, leaving 22 bases between. CDR1 and CDR2 from the germline V gene are DFQATT and SNEGSKA (reference sequence). CDR3 nucleotides: TGCAGTGCTAGAGAAAGCCGGGCACTACTTCCCGGGGAGACCCAGTACTTC. It is translated as CSARESRALLPGETQYF.

This clonotype was observed at least ten times. V gene TRBV5-6 combines with J gene TRBJ1-3, with a tentative D call TRBD1 (5 bases). V lost 1 base and J lost 2, with 16 bases in between. This CDR3 region has 17 residues. CDR1 is SGHDT and CDR2 is YYEEEE in the germline V gene. The CDR3 DNA reads TGTGCCAGCAGCTTGATTGGGGCCGGGGACGCTGGAAACACCATATATTTT. This gives the protein CASSLIGAGDAGNTIYF.

This clonotype was detected ten times or more. This rearrangement joins TRBV5-4 to TRBJ2-5; 12 bases line up with TRBD1. CDR1 and CDR2 (germline): SGHNT, YYREEE (reference sequence). The CDR3 is 17 amino acids. V shed 4 bases and J 4 bases; nucleotides not matched to a gene: 11. This CDR3 is CASSPRSGTGGLETQYF. CDR3 nucleotide sequence: TGTGCCAGCAGCCCACGGTCAGGGACAGGGGGCTTAGAGACCCAGTACTTC.

The table lists this clonotype with a few counts. This CDR3 is CASSVAATGRGSPLHF. CDR3 DNA: TGTGCCAGCAGCGTGGCTGCGACAGGGAGGGGTTCACCCCTCCACTTT. The chain links TRBV9 to TRBJ1-6, with 7 bases aligning to TRBD1. The CDR3 length is 16 residues. J was trimmed by 9 bases and V by 2 bases; bases with no gene match: 11. CDR1 SGDLS and CDR2 YYNGEE come from the germline V gene.

A single count supports this clonotype. Because the CDR3's place on the DNA is in doubt, the DNA is left out and the CDR3 is given as listed by TCRdb. The chain recombines TRBV3-1 with TRBJ2-2; the table's TRBD2 call for D was not verified on the DNA. The CDR3 comprises 17 residues, both ends counted. Per the germline V gene, CDR1 is LGHDT and CDR2 is YNNKEL (reference sequence). This CDR3 is CASSPLAGGRTPGSCFF.

This clonotype was seen repeatedly, ten times or more. The chain joins TRBV9 to TRBJ1-6; D not certain. Germline V CDR1 and CDR2: SGDLS, YYNGEE. Trimming left V 7 bases short and J 7 bases short, with 27 bases between. The CDR3 covers 18 residues. As DNA, the CDR3 is TGTGCCAGCCGCGGCCGAGACAACCCAAAAAAAGTGAATTCACCCCTCCACTTT. Protein: CASRGRDNPKKVNSPLHF.

This clonotype was found many times. The chain employs TRBV20-1 and TRBJ2-4; TRBD1 might be the D (6 bases). The CDR3 has 16 residues. Germline values: CDR1 DFQATT, CDR2 SNEGSKA (reference sequence). V shed 3 bases and J shed 3 bases, with 18 bases lying between them. CDR3 sequence: CSARGWGRRVKNIQYF. CDR3 nucleotide sequence: TGCAGTGCTAGGGGGTGGGGGCGTCGGGTCAAAAACATTCAGTACTTC.

This clonotype came up many times. This sequence joins TRBV5-4 and TRBJ2-3, with a tentative D call TRBD2 (6 bases). V was cut by 0 bases and J by 3 bases, with 11 bases left in between. The CDR3 consists of 15 residues. CDR1 is SGHNT, CDR2 YYREEE, per germline (reference sequence). This CDR3 reads CASSLEAGPTDTQYF. The CDR3 DNA reads TGTGCCAGCAGCTTGGAGGCGGGGCCTACAGATACGCAGTATTTT.

This clonotype has at least ten counts. The chain links TRBV5-1 to TRBJ1-1; possibly TRBD1 for D (5 bases). CDR3 length: 12 amino acids. V shed 2 bases and J shed 7 bases, with 9 bases lying between them. Germline loops: CDR1 SGHRS, CDR2 YFSETQ. Written as DNA, the CDR3 is TGCGCCAGCAGCTTAATAGGGGTTGAAGCTTTCTTT. This encodes CASSLIGVEAFF.

This clonotype was recorded many times. The chain has TRBV12-3 or TRBV12-4 and TRBJ1-2, with 10 bases lining up with TRBD1. With 5 bases clipped from V and 11 bases from J, the junction kept 8 bases outside the gene matches. The CDR3 runs 13 residues. The CDR3 here is CASSPLRDRGYTF. The CDR3 DNA follows: TGTGCCAGCAGTCCCCTGAGGGACAGGGGTTACACCTTC.

This clonotype was seen a handful of times. The chain joins TRBV2 to TRBJ1-5; D remains unclear. Trimming pared 5 bases from V and 9 bases from J, leaving 14 bases between. This CDR3 has 13 residues. Germline loops: CDR1 SNHLY, CDR2 FYNNEI. Here the CDR3 reads CASSNGPTGPQHF. CDR3 coding DNA: TGTGCCAGCAGTAACGGGCCTACGGGGCCCCAGCATTTT. Full variable domain (rest looked up from reference TRBV2 and TRBJ1-5): EPEVTQTPSHQVTQMGQEVILRCVPISNHLYFYWYRQILGQKVEFLVSFYNNEISEKSEIFDDQFSVERPDGSNFTLKIRSTKLEDSAMYFCASSNGPTGPQHFGDGTRLSIL.

This clonotype was detected only a few times. The CDR3 DNA follows: TGTGCCAGCAGCTTAGCTAGCGGGGGGGCCCCTGAGCAGTTCTTC. Amino acid sequence: CASSLASGGAPEQFF. This chain uses TRBV7-2 with TRBJ2-1, with 11 bases fitting TRBD2. From germline, CDR1 is SGHTA and CDR2 FQGNSA. The V and J ends lost 0 bases and 9 bases, in that order; junction bases with no gene match: 4. The CDR3 runs to 15 residues.

This clonotype has at least ten counts. The J gene is TRBJ1-1, the V gene TRBV7-9; 8 bases align to TRBD1. V shed 5 bases and J 2 bases; nucleotides not matched to a gene: 7. CDR1 is SEHNR and CDR2 is FQNEAQ in the germline V gene (reference sequence). The CDR3 totals 15 residues. For the CDR3, the DNA is TGTGCCAGCAGCCTACGGACAGGGCGTAACACTGAAGCTTTCTTT. Its protein product is CASSLRTGRNTEAFF.

The sample holds many counts of this clonotype. This chain's CDR3 is CASRQIGFNSPLHF. The CDR3 DNA is TGCGCCAGCAGACAGATAGGGTTTAATTCACCCCTCCACTTT. The chain carries TRBV4-1 and TRBJ1-6; D ambiguous. The V end lost 6 bases, the J end lost 6 bases, and 12 bases lay between the germline ends. This CDR3 spans 14 amino acids. The V gene's germline CDR1 is MGHRA and CDR2 YSYEKL.